This T cell receptor beta chain emerged from a study of molecular identifiers for immune sequencing clone quantification. Points from the study as a whole: For effector cells, clones above 20 RNA copies held over 98% of molecules; for naive cells, under 1%.

For bulk TCR libraries, previously described methods and listed TCR primers were used. TCRdb re-called the PCR reads through MiXCR, storing one row per CDR3 protein. Found here are hundreds of thousands of distinct CDR3 sequences, roughly 25% of them singletons; the top ten hold 0.78%. This clonotype has only a few counts. As yet, its antigen is unknown. V dropped 2 bases and J dropped 4; count of bases not matched to a gene: 4. CDR1 is MNHEY and CDR2 is SMNVEV in the germline V gene (reference sequence). There are 14 residues in the CDR3. This sequence was found in a human donor in good health. Some libraries in this study had Jurkat cell RNA spiked in. V gene TRBV27 combines with J gene TRBJ2-7; 8 bases map to TRBD1. The sample comprised naive CD8+ T cells from blood, with Jurkat cell RNA spiked in. Sample subset: FACS-sorted CD8+CD4-CCR7+CD45RA+ naive T cells. The CDR3 loop is CASSLQRQGYEQYF. The CDR3 DNA reads TGTGCCAGCAGTTTACAGAGACAGGGGTACGAGCAGTACTTC.